These 25 T cell receptor beta chains share one sample of origin, sequenced in a study of blood T cell repertoires in COVID-19. Sequencing used immunoSEQ multiplex PCR; TCRdb keeps in-frame clones, though not all of them. The table shows 150,000 or so clones, with roughly 80% occurring only once. The sequenced sample was peripheral blood. Every receptor here comes from a woman of 80 years or more with acute or convalescent COVID-19.

This chain uses TRBV6-2 or TRBV6-3 with TRBJ1-4; D may be TRBD1 (6 bases). Per germline, CDR1 MNHEY and CDR2 SVGEGT. CDR3 length: 13 amino acids. With 6 bases removed from V and 4 bases from J, the gap between germline ends came to 9 bases. CDR3 nucleotides: TGTGCCAGCAGCACAGGGATTAATGAAAAACTGTTTTTT. Amino acid sequence: CASSTGINEKLFF.

The gene calls are TRBV24-1 and TRBJ1-1; D not resolved. CDR1 is KGHDR, CDR2 SFDVKD, per germline. This CDR3 is 14 amino acids long. V dropped 2 bases and J dropped 7 bases, with 13 bases sitting between them. The CDR3 is CATSDSRGSLEAFF. The DNA for the CDR3 is TGTGCCACCAGTGATTCGAGAGGGAGCCTTGAAGCTTTCTTT.

The chain uses TRBV5-6 and TRBJ2-2; perhaps TRBD1 as D (6 bases). V was shortened by 4 bases and J by 6 bases, with 16 bases between the two germline ends. Germline V lookup: CDR1 SGHDT, CDR2 YYEEEE. This CDR3 has 15 residues. The CDR3 region has the DNA TGTGCCAGCAGCCCTGGGGCAGGGGCGGCCGGGGAGCTGTTTTTT. Amino acid sequence: CASSPGAGAAGELFF.

The chain recombines TRBV4-1 with TRBJ1-1; D perhaps matches TRBD1 (6 bases). The ends were cut back, 4 bases at V and 5 bases at J, with 14 bases in the middle. Germline lookup yields CDR1 MGHRA and CDR2 YSYEKL. This CDR3 region has 14 residues. CDR3 residues: CASSPEGGATEAFF. The CDR3 DNA reads TGCGCCAGCAGCCCGGAGGGGGGGGCGACTGAAGCTTTCTTT.

The V and J genes are TRBV6-2 or TRBV6-3 and TRBJ2-5, with TRBD1 matching over 7 bases. The germline V gene has CDR1 MNHEY and CDR2 SVGEGT. V was pared by 5 bases and J by 0 bases, with 6 bases of the junction left unmatched. This CDR3 region has 15 residues. CDR3 coding DNA: TGTGCCAGCAGTGCGCCGGGACAGTACCAAGAGACCCAGTACTTC. Translating it yields CASSAPGQYQETQYF.

The V call is TRBV10-3, the J call TRBJ2-7; 11 bases line up with TRBD1. Looked up from germline, CDR1 is ENHRY and CDR2 is SYGVKD. This CDR3 has 13 amino acids. V was clipped by 6 bases and J by 4 bases; unmatched bases: 2. This CDR3 reads CAIRGQGVYEQYF. DNA of the CDR3: TGTGCCATCAGGGGACAGGGGGTGTACGAGCAGTACTTC.

Only a few counts were recorded for this clone. The rearrangement uses TRBV10-3 and TRBJ1-4, with D unresolved. In germline, CDR1 is ENHRY, CDR2 SYGVKD. V was shortened by 7 bases and J by 4 bases, with 13 bases between the two germline ends. The CDR3 loop spans 14 amino acids. The CDR3 DNA is TGTGCCATCACTCCCTCTTTGAGTAATGAAAAACTGTTTTTT. Translated: CAITPSLSNEKLFF.

CDR3 sequence: CVRQPNTEAFF. CDR3 DNA: TGCGTCCGACAGCCGAACACTGAAGCTTTCTTT. The chain combines TRBV10-1 with TRBJ1-1; TRBD1 might be the D (5 bases). CDR3 length equals 11 residues. Germline loops: CDR1 WNHNN, CDR2 SYGVQD (reference sequence).

This clone was detected a few times. This sequence joins TRBV9 and TRBJ1-2; D ambiguous. V shed 4 bases and J shed 8 bases, with 18 bases lying between them. Looked up from germline, CDR1 is SGDLS and CDR2 is YYNGEE. There are 14 residues in the CDR3. This chain's CDR3 is CASSPSSPLKGYTF. The CDR3 DNA is TGTGCCAGCAGCCCTAGTTCCCCGCTGAAAGGCTACACCTTC.

This clone occurred once. This rearrangement joins TRBV27 to TRBJ1-4; D remains ambiguous. The germline CDR1 and CDR2 sequences are MNHEY and SMNVEV (reference sequence). Deletions cut 1 base from V and 7 bases from J, with 13 bases between. The CDR3 runs to 15 residues. CDR3 residues: CASSLFGKMSEKLFF. In nucleotides, the CDR3 is TGTGCCAGCAGTTTATTCGGGAAGATGAGTGAAAAACTGTTTTTT.

The V and J genes are TRBV27 and TRBJ1-5; 8 bases align to TRBD1. J gave up 6 bases and V 5 bases, and 6 bases lay outside the gene matches. The CDR3 runs to 14 residues. The germline V gene has CDR1 MNHEY and CDR2 SMNVEV (reference sequence). The CDR3 reads CASSNGQGGQPQHF. The DNA for the CDR3 is TGTGCCAGCAGTAACGGACAGGGAGGTCAGCCCCAGCATTTT.

The V and J genes are TRBV7-2 and TRBJ2-7; maybe TRBD1 (5 bases). This CDR3 contains 14 residues. Trimming took off 3 bases at V and 3 bases at J, with 12 bases between the two ends. CDR1 and CDR2 from the germline V gene are SGHTA and FQGNSA. CDR3 amino acids: CASSLQGWGYEQYF. CDR3 nucleotides: TGTGCCAGCAGCTTGCAGGGCTGGGGCTACGAGCAGTACTTC.

This clone was counted between two and nine times. The chain has TRBV5-1 and TRBJ2-5; TRBD1 matches at 10 bases. Germline CDR1 SGHRS, CDR2 YFSETQ. The CDR3 is 13 residues long. The trim removed 4 bases at V and 4 bases at J, leaving 1 base unmatched. Here the CDR3 DNA reads TGCGCCAGCAGCCGGGACAGGGGAGAGACCCAGTACTTC. It specifies CASSRDRGETQYF.

The chain uses TRBV29-1 and TRBJ1-1; D is perhaps TRBD1 (5 bases). Germline V lookup: CDR1 SQVTM, CDR2 ANQGSEA. With 3 bases removed from V and 7 bases from J, the gap between germline ends came to 12 bases. The CDR3 sequence is 12 residues long. The CDR3 spells CSVDRDWGEAFF. The CDR3 region has the DNA TGCAGCGTTGACAGGGATTGGGGTGAAGCTTTCTTT.

The genes are TRBV4-2 and TRBJ1-2; D gene ambiguous. V was clipped by 4 bases and J by 3 bases, with 9 bases between them. The CDR3 has 13 residues. Per germline, CDR1 LGHNA and CDR2 YNFKEQ. The CDR3 region is CASSRLGYYGYTF. Here the CDR3 DNA reads TGTGCCAGCAGCCGCCTGGGCTACTATGGCTACACCTTC.

This chain uses TRBV18 with TRBJ1-1; no clear D gene. The CDR3 sequence is 11 residues long. Trimming left V 6 bases short and J 2 bases short, with 4 bases between. Germline V gene lookup returns CDR1 KGHSH and CDR2 LQKENI. CDR3 sequence: CASSFNTEAFF. CDR3 DNA: TGTGCCAGCTCCTTCAACACTGAAGCTTTCTTT.

V and J are TRBV18 and TRBJ2-7; D not resolved. The CDR3 is 12 residues long. V was clipped by 3 bases and J by 4 bases, with 7 bases between them. Germline loops: CDR1 KGHSH, CDR2 LQKENI. The CDR3 nucleotides read TGTGCCAGCTCACCCGATACATACGAGCAGTACTTC. Protein sequence: CASSPDTYEQYF.

The chain combines TRBV6-5 with TRBJ1-1, with 7 bases lining up with TRBD1. The length of the CDR3 is 13 residues. J gave up 5 bases and V 5 bases, and 5 bases lay outside the gene matches. Germline CDR1 MNHEY, CDR2 SVGAGI. The CDR3 DNA is TGTGCCAGCAGTCGCCGGGACAGTACTGAAGCTTTCTTT. Amino acid sequence: CASSRRDSTEAFF.

This clone showed up just a few times. CDR3 sequence: CASGRDGTADTQYF. The CDR3 DNA follows: TGTGCCAGCGGGCGGGACGGCACCGCAGATACGCAGTATTTT. This chain links TRBV7-3 with TRBJ2-3; D may be TRBD2 (6 bases). The CDR3 totals 14 residues. V was cut by 8 bases and J by 4 bases, with 16 bases left in between. Germline-derived CDR1 and CDR2 are SGHTA and FQGTGA.

The rearrangement links TRBV9 to TRBJ2-3, with D possibly matching TRBD2 (5 bases). Germline loops: CDR1 SGDLS, CDR2 YYNGEE. The length of the CDR3 is 16 residues. Between the trimmed V and J ends, which lost 5 bases and 3 bases, there was a span of 19 bases. The CDR3 is CASSARAGPGTDTQYF. The CDR3 bases are TGTGCCAGCAGTGCACGGGCGGGCCCGGGAACAGATACGCAGTATTTT.

This sequence joins TRBV5-4 and TRBJ1-1; D is perhaps TRBD1 (6 bases). Trimming removed 4 bases at V and 2 bases at J, with 15 bases between. This CDR3 has 15 amino acids. The V gene's germline CDR1 is SGHNT and CDR2 YYREEE (reference sequence). The DNA of the CDR3 is TGTGCCAGCAGCCTACAGGGAGCCCAAAACACTGAAGCTTTCTTT. This sequence encodes CASSLQGAQNTEAFF. Full variable domain (outside the CDR3, taken from reference TRBV5-4 and TRBJ1-1): ETGVTQSPTHLIKTRGQQVTLRCSSQSGHNTVSWYQQALGQGPQFIFQYYREEENGRGNFPPRFSGLQFPNYSSELNVNALELDDSALYLCASSLQGAQNTEAFFGQGTRLTVV.

This rearrangement joins TRBV3-1 (or the pseudogene TRBV3-2) to TRBJ1-5; 8 bases are shared with TRBD1. V shed 6 bases and J 6 bases; nucleotides not matched to a gene: 4. Germline-derived CDR1 and CDR2 are LGHDT and YNNKEL (reference sequence). The CDR3 is 13 amino acids. CDR3 amino acids: CASSLQGGQPQHF. The DNA for the CDR3 is TGTGCCAGCAGTTTACAGGGGGGTCAGCCCCAGCATTTT.

V is TRBV21-1 and J is TRBJ2-2; TRBD1, the D gene given by the table, was not confirmed from the DNA. TRBV21-1 has pseudogene status. The CDR3 has 15 amino acids. The CDR3, as DNA: TGTGCCAGCAGCACAGGGGATCACCGCACCGGGGAGCTGTTTTTT. This codes for CASSTGDHRTGELFF.

The V gene is TRBV5-1, the J gene TRBJ2-5; the match to TRBD1 covers 7 bases. After removal of 6 bases from V and 0 bases from J, the junction contained 8 bases not matched to a gene. The germline gives CDR1 SGHRS, CDR2 YFSETQ. The CDR3 has 15 amino acids. CDR3 coding DNA: TGCGCCAGCACCACGGGACAGCCAAACCAAGAGACCCAGTACTTC. It yields the protein CASTTGQPNQETQYF.

The chain employs TRBV6-5 and TRBJ1-1, with TRBD1 identical over 7 bases. Germline CDR1 reads MNHEY; CDR2 reads SVGAGI. The V segment lost 7 bases and the J segment 8 bases; nucleotides outside the gene matches: 7. The CDR3 has 12 residues. CDR3 sequence: CASTLQGQEAFF. The CDR3 DNA is TGTGCCAGCACCCTACAGGGGCAAGAAGCTTTCTTT.